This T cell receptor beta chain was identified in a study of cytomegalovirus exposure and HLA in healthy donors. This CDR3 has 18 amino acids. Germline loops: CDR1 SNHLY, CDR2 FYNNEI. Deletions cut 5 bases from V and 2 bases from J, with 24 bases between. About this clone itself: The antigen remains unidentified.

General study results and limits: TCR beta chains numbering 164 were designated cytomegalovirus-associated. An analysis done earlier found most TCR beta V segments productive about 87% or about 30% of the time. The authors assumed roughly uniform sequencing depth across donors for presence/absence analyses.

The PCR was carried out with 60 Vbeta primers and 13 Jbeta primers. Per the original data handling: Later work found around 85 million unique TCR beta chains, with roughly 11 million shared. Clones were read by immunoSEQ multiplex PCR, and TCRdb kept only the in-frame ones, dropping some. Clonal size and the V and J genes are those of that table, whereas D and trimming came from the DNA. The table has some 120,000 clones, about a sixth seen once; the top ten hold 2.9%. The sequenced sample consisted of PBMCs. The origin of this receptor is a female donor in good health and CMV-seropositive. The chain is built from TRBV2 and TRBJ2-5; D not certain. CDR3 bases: TGTGCCAGCAGTTGGGCCCCCTCTGGATCCACACCACAAGAGACCCAGTACTTC. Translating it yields CASSWAPSGSTPQETQYF.